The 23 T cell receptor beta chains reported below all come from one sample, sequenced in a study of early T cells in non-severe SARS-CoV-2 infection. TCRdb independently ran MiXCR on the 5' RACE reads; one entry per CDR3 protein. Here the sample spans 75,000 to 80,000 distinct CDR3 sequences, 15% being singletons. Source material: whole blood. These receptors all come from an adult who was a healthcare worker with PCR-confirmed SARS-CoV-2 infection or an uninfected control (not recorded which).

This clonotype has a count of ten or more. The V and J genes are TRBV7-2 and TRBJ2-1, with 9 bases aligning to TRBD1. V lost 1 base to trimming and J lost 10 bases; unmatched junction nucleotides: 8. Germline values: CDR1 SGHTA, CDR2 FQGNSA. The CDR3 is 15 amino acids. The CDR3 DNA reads TGTGCCAGCAGCTTAGGCCGGACAGGGGATCACGAGCAGTTCTTC. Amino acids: CASSLGRTGDHEQFF. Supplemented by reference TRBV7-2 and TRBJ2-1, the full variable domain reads GAGVSQSPSNKVTEKGKDVELRCDPISGHTALYWYRQSLGQGLEFLIYFQGNSAPDKSGLPSDRFSAERTGGSVSTLTIQRTQQEDSAVYLCASSLGRTGDHEQFFGPGTRLTVL.

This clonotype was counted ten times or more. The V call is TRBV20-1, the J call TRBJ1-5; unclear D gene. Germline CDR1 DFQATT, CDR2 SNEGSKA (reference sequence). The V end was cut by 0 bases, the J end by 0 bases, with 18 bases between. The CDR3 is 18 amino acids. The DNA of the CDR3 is TGCAGTGCTAGAGATCCTTGGGGAGAGGGCTATAGCAATCAGCCCCAGCATTTT. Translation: CSARDPWGEGYSNQPQHF.

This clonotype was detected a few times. Here the CDR3 reads CASSSGRGQYEQYF. CDR3 coding DNA: TGTGCCAGCAGTTCTGGCAGGGGGCAGTACGAGCAGTACTTC. The gene calls are TRBV6-5 and TRBJ2-7; 8 nucleotides agree with TRBD1. The CDR3 runs 14 residues. The trim removed 4 bases at V and 4 bases at J, leaving 6 bases unmatched. Germline-derived CDR1 and CDR2 are MNHEY and SVGAGI.

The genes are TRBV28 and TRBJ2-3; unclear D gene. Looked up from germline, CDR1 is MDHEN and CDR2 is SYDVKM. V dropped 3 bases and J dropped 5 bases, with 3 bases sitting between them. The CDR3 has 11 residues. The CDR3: CASSLLDTQYF. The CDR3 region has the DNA TGTGCCAGCAGTTTGCTAGATACGCAGTATTTT.

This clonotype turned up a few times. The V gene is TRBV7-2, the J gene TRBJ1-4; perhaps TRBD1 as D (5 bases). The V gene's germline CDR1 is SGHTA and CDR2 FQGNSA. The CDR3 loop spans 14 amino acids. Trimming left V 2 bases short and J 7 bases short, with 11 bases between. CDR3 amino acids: CASSLMGDSEKLFF. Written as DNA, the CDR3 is TGTGCCAGCAGCTTAATGGGGGACTCTGAAAAACTGTTTTTT.

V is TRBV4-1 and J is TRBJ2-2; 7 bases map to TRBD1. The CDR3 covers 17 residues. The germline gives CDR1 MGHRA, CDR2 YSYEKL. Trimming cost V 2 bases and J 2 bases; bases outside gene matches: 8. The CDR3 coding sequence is TGCGCCAGCAGCCAAAACAGGGGAAGGGGAAACACCGGGGAGCTGTTTTTT. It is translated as CASSQNRGRGNTGELFF.

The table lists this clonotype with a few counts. In nucleotides, the CDR3 is TGTGCCACCAGTGATACGGGACGGACGTATGGCTACACCTTC. This gives the protein CATSDTGRTYGYTF. The chain uses TRBV24-1 and TRBJ1-2; possibly TRBD1 for D (5 bases). The germline V and J ends were trimmed by 3 bases and 5 bases, with 12 bases remaining between them. There are 14 residues in the CDR3. Per the germline V gene, CDR1 is KGHDR and CDR2 is SFDVKD.

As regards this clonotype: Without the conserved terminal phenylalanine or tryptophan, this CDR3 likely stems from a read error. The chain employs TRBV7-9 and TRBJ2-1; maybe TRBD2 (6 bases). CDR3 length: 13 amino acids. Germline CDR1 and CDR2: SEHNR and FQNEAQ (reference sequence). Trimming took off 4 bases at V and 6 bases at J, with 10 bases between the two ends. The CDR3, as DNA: TGTGCCAGCAGCTGCGACGGGGGCAATGAGCAGTTCCTC. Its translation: CASSCDGGNEQFL.

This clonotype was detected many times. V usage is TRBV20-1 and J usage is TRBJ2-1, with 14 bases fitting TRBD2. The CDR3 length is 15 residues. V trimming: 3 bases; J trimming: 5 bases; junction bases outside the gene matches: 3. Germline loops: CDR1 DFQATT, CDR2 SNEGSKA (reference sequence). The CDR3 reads CSARTSGRANNEQFF. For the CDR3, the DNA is TGCAGTGCTAGGACTAGCGGGAGGGCCAACAATGAGCAGTTCTTC.

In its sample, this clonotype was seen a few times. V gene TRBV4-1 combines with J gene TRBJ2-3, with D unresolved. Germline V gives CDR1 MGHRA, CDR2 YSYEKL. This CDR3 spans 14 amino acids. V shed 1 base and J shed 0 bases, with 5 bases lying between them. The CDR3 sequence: CASSQVGSTDTQYF. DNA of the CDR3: TGCGCCAGCAGCCAAGTGGGGAGCACAGATACGCAGTATTTT.

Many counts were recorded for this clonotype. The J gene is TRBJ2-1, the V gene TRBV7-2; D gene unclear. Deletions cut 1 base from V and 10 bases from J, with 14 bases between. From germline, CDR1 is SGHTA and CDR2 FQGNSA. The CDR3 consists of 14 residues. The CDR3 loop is CASSLDSRGREQFF. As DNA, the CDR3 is TGTGCCAGCAGCTTAGATTCGCGAGGACGGGAGCAGTTCTTC. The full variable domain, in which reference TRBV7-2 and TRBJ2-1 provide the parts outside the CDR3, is GAGVSQSPSNKVTEKGKDVELRCDPISGHTALYWYRQSLGQGLEFLIYFQGNSAPDKSGLPSDRFSAERTGGSVSTLTIQRTQQEDSAVYLCASSLDSRGREQFFGPGTRLTVL.

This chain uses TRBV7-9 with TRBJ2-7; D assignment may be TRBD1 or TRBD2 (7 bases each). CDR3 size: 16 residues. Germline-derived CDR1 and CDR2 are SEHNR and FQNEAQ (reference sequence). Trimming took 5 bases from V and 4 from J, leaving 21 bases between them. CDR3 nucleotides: TGTGCCAGCAGCCCCCATGGGGAGGGGGCGAGGTACGAGCAGTACTTC. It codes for CASSPHGEGARYEQYF.

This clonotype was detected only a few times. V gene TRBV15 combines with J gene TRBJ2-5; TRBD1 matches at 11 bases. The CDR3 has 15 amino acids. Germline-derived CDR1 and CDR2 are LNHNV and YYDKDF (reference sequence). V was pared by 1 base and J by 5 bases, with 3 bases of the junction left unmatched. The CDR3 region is CATSRGTGGRETQYF. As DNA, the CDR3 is TGTGCCACCAGCAGAGGGACAGGGGGCCGGGAGACCCAGTACTTC.

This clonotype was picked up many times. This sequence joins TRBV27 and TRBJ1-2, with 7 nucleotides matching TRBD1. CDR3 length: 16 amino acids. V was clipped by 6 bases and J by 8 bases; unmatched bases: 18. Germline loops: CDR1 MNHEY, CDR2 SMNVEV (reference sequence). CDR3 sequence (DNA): TGTGCCAGCAGCCGGACAGGAGAAGGGGGTATCGGCGGCTACACCTTC. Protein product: CASSRTGEGGIGGYTF.

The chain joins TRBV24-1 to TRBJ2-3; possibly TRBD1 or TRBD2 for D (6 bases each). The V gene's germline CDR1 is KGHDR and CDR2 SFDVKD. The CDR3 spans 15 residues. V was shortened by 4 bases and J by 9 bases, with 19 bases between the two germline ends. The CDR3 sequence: CATSDQGRGGRTQYF. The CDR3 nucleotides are TGTGCCACCAGTGACCAAGGCAGGGGAGGAAGGACGCAGTATTTT.

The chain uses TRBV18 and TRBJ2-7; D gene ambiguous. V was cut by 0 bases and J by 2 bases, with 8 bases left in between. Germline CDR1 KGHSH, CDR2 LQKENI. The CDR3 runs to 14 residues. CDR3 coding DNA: TGTGCCAGCTCACCACCGGGCAGGACCTACGAGCAGTACTTC. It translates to CASSPPGRTYEQYF.

The CDR3 nucleotides read TGCAGTGCTAGAGATTTACTAGCGGGTTCCAATGAGCAGTTCTTC. It translates to CSARDLLAGSNEQFF. The V and J genes are TRBV20-1 and TRBJ2-1, with 9 nucleotides matching TRBD2. The CDR3 length is 15 residues. Looked up from germline, CDR1 is DFQATT and CDR2 is SNEGSKA (reference sequence). V shed 0 bases and J 6 bases; nucleotides not matched to a gene: 6.

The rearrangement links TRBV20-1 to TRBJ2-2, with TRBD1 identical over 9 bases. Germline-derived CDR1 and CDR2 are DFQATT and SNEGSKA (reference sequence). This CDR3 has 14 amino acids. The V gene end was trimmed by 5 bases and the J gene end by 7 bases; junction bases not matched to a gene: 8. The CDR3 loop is CSAQKGQGSGELFF. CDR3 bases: TGCAGTGCTCAGAAGGGACAGGGTAGCGGGGAGCTGTTTTTT.

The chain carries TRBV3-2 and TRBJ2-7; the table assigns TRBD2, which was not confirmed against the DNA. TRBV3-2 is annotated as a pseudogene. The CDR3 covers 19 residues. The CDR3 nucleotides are TGTGCCAGCAGCCAAGATATGACTAGCGGGAGGGCCCTAACCTACGAGCAGTACTTC. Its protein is CASSQDMTSGRALTYEQYF.

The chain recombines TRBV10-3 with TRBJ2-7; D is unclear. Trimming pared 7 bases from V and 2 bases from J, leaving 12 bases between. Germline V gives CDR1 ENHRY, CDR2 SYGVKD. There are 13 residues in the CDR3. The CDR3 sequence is CAINSDQTYEQYF. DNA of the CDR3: TGTGCCATCAATTCGGACCAGACCTACGAGCAGTACTTC.

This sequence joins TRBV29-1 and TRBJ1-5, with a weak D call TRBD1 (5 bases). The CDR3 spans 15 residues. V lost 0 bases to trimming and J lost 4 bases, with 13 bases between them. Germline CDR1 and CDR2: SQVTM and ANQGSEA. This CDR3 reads CSVEDPGGGNQPQHF. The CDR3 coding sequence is TGCAGCGTTGAAGATCCCGGGGGAGGGAATCAGCCCCAGCATTTT.

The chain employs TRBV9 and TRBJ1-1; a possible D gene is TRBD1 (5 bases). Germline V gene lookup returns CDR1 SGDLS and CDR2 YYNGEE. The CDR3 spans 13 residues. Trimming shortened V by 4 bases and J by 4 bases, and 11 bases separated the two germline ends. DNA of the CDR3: TGTGCCAGCAGCCACGGGGGGGGCACTGAAGCTTTCTTT. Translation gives CASSHGGGTEAFF.

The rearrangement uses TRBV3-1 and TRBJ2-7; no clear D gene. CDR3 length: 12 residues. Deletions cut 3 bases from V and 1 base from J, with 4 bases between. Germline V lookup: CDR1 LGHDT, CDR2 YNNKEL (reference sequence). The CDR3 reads CASSQISYEQYF. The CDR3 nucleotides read TGTGCCAGCAGCCAGATATCCTACGAGCAGTACTTC.